These 20 T cell receptor beta chains came from one sample sequenced in a study of blood T cell repertoires in COVID-19. Some clones are missing from TCRdb's copy, which holds only in-frame ones; the method was immunoSEQ multiplex PCR. Here the sample spans over 200,000 clones, around 87% being singletons. Sequencing was done on a sample of peripheral blood. These receptors were collected from a woman aged 45-65 years with acute or convalescent COVID-19.

CDR3 nucleotide sequence: TGCGCCAGCAGCTCCGAAGCCATAGCGGCTGAGCAGTTCTTC. Encoded protein: CASSSEAIAAEQFF. This chain uses TRBV5-1 with TRBJ2-1; maybe TRBD2 (6 bases). Germline CDR1 and CDR2: SGHRS and YFSETQ. This CDR3 comprises 14 residues. Trimming took off 3 bases at V and 9 bases at J, with 16 bases between the two ends. The full variable domain, in which reference TRBV5-1 and TRBJ2-1 provide the parts outside the CDR3, is KAGVTQTPRYLIKTRGQQVTLSCSPISGHRSVSWYQQTPGQGLQFLFEYFSETQRNKGNFPGRFSGRQFSNSRSEMNVSTLELGDSALYLCASSSEAIAAEQFFGPGTRLTVL.

This chain links TRBV6-5 with TRBJ2-3; D remains unclear. V was pared by 2 bases and J by 0 bases, with 6 bases between. The germline CDR1 and CDR2 sequences are MNHEY and SVGAGI. The CDR3 extends over 14 amino acids. The DNA for the CDR3 is TGTGCCAGCAGTTACGGGCTTAGCACAGATACGCAGTATTTT. Translated: CASSYGLSTDTQYF.

This chain uses TRBV5-1 with TRBJ2-7; 8 nucleotides match TRBD2. In germline, CDR1 is SGHRS, CDR2 YFSETQ. CDR3 length: 13 residues. With V trimmed by 7 bases and J by 3 bases, 6 bases remained unmatched. CDR3 nucleotide sequence: TGCGCCAGCCGACCGGGACTAGGCTACGAGCAGTACTTC. Amino acids: CASRPGLGYEQYF.

The chain has TRBV5-1 and TRBJ1-1; possible D gene TRBD1, 5 bases. Germline V gene data show CDR1 as SGHRS and CDR2 as YFSETQ. Trimming removed 4 bases at V and 0 bases at J, with 7 bases between. The CDR3 contains 13 residues. The DNA for the CDR3 is TGCGCCAGCAGCAGGGACTTGAACACTGAAGCTTTCTTT. Residues: CASSRDLNTEAFF.

The chain joins TRBV27 to TRBJ1-2; 11 bases match TRBD1. The germline V gene encodes CDR1 MNHEY and CDR2 SMNVEV (reference sequence). The CDR3 loop spans 14 amino acids. Losses at the gene ends were 5 bases for V and 7 bases for J; bases not matched to a gene: 6. CDR3 sequence: CASSTDRGLTGYTF. The CDR3 region has the DNA TGTGCCAGCAGTACGGACAGGGGGCTGACTGGCTACACCTTC.

V gene TRBV28 combines with J gene TRBJ1-2; D is possibly TRBD1 (6 bases). In germline, CDR1 is MDHEN, CDR2 SYDVKM. The CDR3 runs 12 residues. Trimming took 4 bases from V and 8 from J, leaving 11 bases between them. CDR3 amino acids: CASSYRDRGYTF. CDR3 nucleotides: TGTGCCAGCAGTTACAGGGATCGCGGCTACACCTTC.

This clone was observed once. The J gene is TRBJ1-5, the V gene TRBV19; D remains ambiguous. This CDR3 region has 18 residues. V was cut by 5 bases and J by 4 bases, with 24 bases left in between. The germline gives CDR1 LNHDA, CDR2 SQIVND (reference sequence). The CDR3 protein is CASSVRGLGNPSNQPQHF. The CDR3 nucleotides are TGTGCCAGTAGTGTTCGCGGGTTGGGTAACCCATCGAATCAGCCCCAGCATTTT.

The J gene is TRBJ2-7, the V gene TRBV28, with 7 bases matching TRBD1. The CDR3 runs to 16 residues. Trimming at V came to 4 bases and at J to 1 base, leaving 10 bases not matched to a gene. Germline V gene data show CDR1 as MDHEN and CDR2 as SYDVKM. As DNA, the CDR3 is TGTGCCAGCAGTTCTTACTCCGGGACAGAGTCCTACGAGCAGTACTTC. Protein product: CASSSYSGTESYEQYF.

The V and J genes are TRBV18 and TRBJ2-3, with 10 bases identical to TRBD1. The CDR3 extends over 15 amino acids. CDR1 is KGHSH and CDR2 is LQKENI in the germline V gene. The V and J ends lost 5 bases and 3 bases, in that order; junction bases with no gene match: 5. CDR3 sequence reads: CASSTRQGATDTQYF. CDR3 DNA sequence: TGTGCCAGCTCAACAAGACAGGGGGCAACAGATACGCAGTATTTT.

This clone has a single count. The V and J genes are TRBV6-6 and TRBJ1-4; 7 positions agree with TRBD1. The CDR3 sequence is 14 residues long. From germline, CDR1 is MNHNY and CDR2 SVGAGI (reference sequence). The V segment lost 7 bases and the J segment 9 bases; nucleotides outside the gene matches: 11. The CDR3 sequence: CASTYRDSGKKLFF. In DNA form, the CDR3 reads TGTGCCAGCACATACCGGGACAGTGGGAAAAAACTGTTTTTT.

The chain recombines TRBV3-1 (or the pseudogene TRBV3-2) with TRBJ2-2; 7 nucleotides agree with TRBD2. Per the germline V gene, CDR1 is LGHDT and CDR2 is YNNKEL (reference sequence). V shed 0 bases, J shed 5 bases, and the junction held 6 bases outside the gene matches. The CDR3 is 16 residues long. The CDR3 DNA sequence: TGTGCCAGCAGCCAAGATAAGGCTAGCGGTACCGGGGAGCTGTTTTTT. It codes for CASSQDKASGTGELFF.

This clone has just one count. The chain links TRBV6-5 to TRBJ1-6; the match to TRBD1 covers 9 bases. From germline, CDR1 is MNHEY and CDR2 SVGAGI. The CDR3 is 15 amino acids. The junction had 9 bases not matched to a gene; V was cut back by 5 bases and J by 10 bases. The CDR3 spells CASSPRDRDGSPLHF. For the CDR3, the DNA is TGTGCCAGCAGTCCCCGGGACAGGGACGGCTCACCCCTCCACTTT.

The chain uses TRBV15 and TRBJ1-5, with 7 bases fitting TRBD1. Per the germline V gene, CDR1 is LNHNV and CDR2 is YYDKDF (reference sequence). There are 17 residues in the CDR3. V gave up 2 bases and J gave up 5 bases; unmatched junction bases: 12. In DNA, the CDR3 is TGTGCCACCAGCAGAACAAGGGGACAGCCGAAGGATCAGCCCCAGCATTTT. Translating it yields CATSRTRGQPKDQPQHF.

V usage is TRBV11-2 and J usage is TRBJ2-1; D gene ambiguous. This CDR3 has 13 residues. The V and J ends lost 8 bases and 1 base respectively, with 9 bases between them. CDR1 SGHAT and CDR2 FQNNGV come from the germline V gene. The CDR3 here is CASPRRSYNEQFF. For the CDR3, the DNA is TGTGCCAGCCCCCGGCGGTCCTACAATGAGCAGTTCTTC.

This chain uses TRBV12-3 or TRBV12-4 with TRBJ1-1; perhaps TRBD1 as D (6 bases). This CDR3 is built from 13 residues. Trimming shortened V by 6 bases and J by 5 bases, and 13 bases separated the two germline ends. DNA of the CDR3: TGTGCCAGCAGAAGAACAGGGAGAACTGAAGCTTTCTTT. This gives the protein CASRRTGRTEAFF.

The gene calls are TRBV7-3 and TRBJ2-6; 9 bases match TRBD2. Germline V gene data show CDR1 as SGHTA and CDR2 as FQGTGA. V was pared by 8 bases and J by 0 bases, with 2 bases of the junction left unmatched. The CDR3 contains 15 residues. The CDR3 is CASGAGGSGANVLTF. The CDR3, as DNA: TGTGCCAGCGGAGCGGGGGGCTCTGGGGCCAACGTCCTGACTTTC.

This clone appeared a single time. The chain recombines TRBV2 with TRBJ1-1, with a possible D match to TRBD1 (5 bases). CDR1 SNHLY and CDR2 FYNNEI come from the germline V gene. The CDR3 covers 13 residues. With 7 bases removed from V and 0 bases from J, the gap between germline ends came to 9 bases. The CDR3 region has the DNA TGTGCCAGCAAGCAGGACATGAACACTGAAGCTTTCTTT. Translating gives CASKQDMNTEAFF. Complete variable domain (other parts from reference TRBV2 and TRBJ1-1): EPEVTQTPSHQVTQMGQEVILRCVPISNHLYFYWYRQILGQKVEFLVSFYNNEISEKSEIFDDQFSVERPDGSNFTLKIRSTKLEDSAMYFCASKQDMNTEAFFGQGTRLTVV.

The chain recombines TRBV9 with TRBJ2-4; TRBD2 matches 11 bases. Trimming removed 3 bases from V and 4 bases from J; junction bases left unmatched: 6. Germline CDR1 SGDLS, CDR2 YYNGEE. CDR3 length: 16 residues. In nucleotides, the CDR3 is TGTGCCAGCAGCGCCCGGACTAGCGGGTCGAAAAACATTCAGTACTTC. Its translation: CASSARTSGSKNIQYF.

V usage is TRBV5-5 and J usage is TRBJ1-4, with D possibly matching TRBD1 (5 bases). The germline CDR1 and CDR2 sequences are SGHKS and YYEKEE (reference sequence). The CDR3 totals 14 residues. Trimming took 4 bases from V and 4 from J, leaving 11 bases between them. CDR3 in amino acids: CASSPAGGNEKLFF. For the CDR3, the DNA is TGTGCCAGCAGCCCGGCGGGGGGTAATGAAAAACTGTTTTTT.

The V call is TRBV28, the J call TRBJ1-2; D gene uncertain. The V gene's germline CDR1 is MDHEN and CDR2 SYDVKM. This CDR3 is built from 12 residues. The germline V and J ends were trimmed by 5 bases and 4 bases, with 8 bases remaining between them. DNA of the CDR3: TGTGCCAGCAGTCCAGCGGGCTATGGCTACACCTTC. It specifies CASSPAGYGYTF.